This is a list of T cell receptor beta chains from one sample in a study of T-cell reconstitution after alpha-beta-depleted transplantation in children. MiXCR was run by TCRdb on the PCR reads, yielding one entry per CDR3 protein. The profile shows fewer than 550,000 distinct CDR3 sequences, around 15% of them singletons. The sequencing here drew on PBMCs, mostly from graft donor cells, taken 360 days after TCRalphabeta/CD19-depleted stem cell transplant. These receptors all come from a boy less than two years old who had a stem cell transplant for Wiskott-Aldrich syndrome, so the T cells may come from the graft donor. Each CDR3 is given with its conserved first and last residue. A D gene is named only where the DNA matches it firmly. Some rows mark clone size as missing; the rest say once, few, many or name a class of expanded clone.

>-|-|TRBV6-5|TRBJ2-6
TGTGCCAGCAGTACCTCGGCCCGTCCCTTCAACGTCCTGACTTTC
CASSTSARPFNVLTF
>-|-|TRBV7-9|TRBJ1-6
TGTGCCACTGCGCCGGGTCTCCTTAATTCACCCCTCCACTTT
CATAPGLLNSPLHF
>-|-|TRBV2|TRBJ2-1
TGTGCCAGCGGAGGGGGAGTACGGGCCTACAATGAGCAGTTCTTC
CASGGGVRAYNEQFF
>-|-|TRBV19|TRBJ2-3
TGTGCCAGTAGTCGACTAGTCGAAGATACGCAGTATTTT
CASSRLVEDTQYF
>TRBD1|-|TRBV12-3/TRBV12-4|TRBJ2-7
TGTGCCAGCAGTTTAGGACAGGGGGGCAACGAGCAGTACTTC
CASSLGQGGNEQYF
>-|-|TRBV20-1|TRBJ1-6
TGCAGTGCCTACCCTCCGGGCCTTGTTAATTCACCCCTCCACTTT
CSAYPPGLVNSPLHF
>TRBD2|-|TRBV4-1|TRBJ2-1
TGCGCCAGCAGCCAAGCCGCCCTAGCGGGAGGGCCCAGGGCTTCCTACAATGAGCAGTTCTTC
CASSQAALAGGPRASYNEQFF
>-|-|TRBV7-9|TRBJ2-7
TGTGCCAGCAGCCACCCGGGCTCCTACGAGCAGTACTTC
CASSHPGSYEQYF
>TRBD2|-|TRBV15|TRBJ2-7
TGTGCCACCAGCAGAGACAGCGGGAGCCAGTACTTC
CATSRDSGSQYF
>-|few|TRBV11-3|TRBJ2-7
TGTGCCAGCAGCTTAGTCCCCCAGGGAGGCGAGCAGTACTTC
CASSLVPQGGEQYF
>TRBD2|-|TRBV7-9|TRBJ2-1
TGTGCCACCGAAGGGGCGGGAGGGCTCCCTCCTAACAATGAGCAGTTCTTC
CATEGAGGLPPNNEQFF
>TRBD2|-|TRBV27|TRBJ2-1
TGTGCCAGCAGTCTAGCGGAACACTACAATGAGCAGTTCTTC
CASSLAEHYNEQFF
>TRBD1|few|TRBV12-5|TRBJ2-3
TGTGCTAGTGGTTTGGTACGGGGAACAGGGGGACTCATCAGGGCAGATACGCAGTATTTT
CASGLVRGTGGLIRADTQYF
>-|few|TRBV3-1|TRBJ1-6
TGTGCCAGCAGCGTTCGACAGACGGCCTTATCACCCCTCCACTTT
CASSVRQTALSPLHF
>TRBD2|-|TRBV7-9|TRBJ2-7
TGTGCCAGCAGCTCCGGACTAGCGGGAGGCCTGCCGTACGAGCAGTACTTC
CASSSGLAGGLPYEQYF
>-|few|TRBV5-1|TRBJ2-5
TGCGCCAGCAGCGCTACTTCAGGGGTCCGGGAGACCCAGTACTTC
CASSATSGVRETQYF
>TRBD2|-|TRBV28|TRBJ2-3
TGTGCCAGCAGTCCGGGAGGAGTAACAGATACGCAGTATTTT
CASSPGGVTDTQYF
>TRBD2|many|TRBV27|TRBJ2-7
TGTGCCAGCACCTCGGGGGGAACCGAGCAGTACTTC
CASTSGGTEQYF
>-|few|TRBV6-2/TRBV6-3|TRBJ2-1
TGTGCCAGCAGTTACGCCGGGCCGTGGTCGAGGTCATCGGTCTACAATGAGCAGTTCTTC
CASSYAGPWSRSSVYNEQFF
>-|few|TRBV18|TRBJ2-1
TGTGCCAGCTCAGACGGCTTGGCGTACAGCTCCTACAATGAGCAGTTCTTC
CASSDGLAYSSYNEQFF
>-|-|TRBV4-1|TRBJ1-1
TGCGCCTCTTCAGGTTGGACTGAAGCTTCCTTT
CASSGWTEASF
>TRBD1|once|TRBV19|TRBJ1-1
TGTGCCAGTAGTATAGGACAGGGGAGAACTGAAGCTTTCTTT
CASSIGQGRTEAFF
>-|-|TRBV5-1|TRBJ1-6
TGCGCCAGCAGCCCGGAGAGTCCTTCACCCCTCCACTTT
CASSPESPSPLHF
>-|few|TRBV28|TRBJ2-3
TGTGCCAGCAGTTACGGACCCACCGACACAGATACGCAGTATTTT
CASSYGPTDTDTQYF
>-|-|TRBV20-1|TRBJ2-3
TGCAGTGCCCCCCCCGGCGGGGGCACAGATACGCAGTATTTT
CSAPPGGGTDTQYF
>-|few|TRBV11-2|TRBJ2-2
TGTGCCAGCAGTACTAGCCTGAACACCGGGGAGCTGTTTTTT
CASSTSLNTGELFF
>TRBD1|few|TRBV6-5|TRBJ2-2
TGTGCCAGCAGTTTGCCTCGACAGGGCGTGGGGACCGGGGAGCTGTTTTTT
CASSLPRQGVGTGELFF
>-|once|TRBV7-2|TRBJ1-5
TGTGCCAGCAGCTTAGCTGGGATCAGCAATCAGCCCCAGCATTTT
CASSLAGISNQPQHF
>TRBD2|-|TRBV27|TRBJ2-4
TGTGCCAGCAGTTTTCAGGGAGGGAGAGCCAAAAACATTCAGTACTTC
CASSFQGGRAKNIQYF
>TRBD1|-|TRBV10-3|TRBJ2-3
TGTGCCACTACCGGGACAGAGGGCGGCACAGATACGCAGTATTTT
CATTGTEGGTDTQYF
>TRBD1|few|TRBV12-3/TRBV12-4|TRBJ2-1
TGTGCCAGCAGTAAGACAGGGGGGGAGCAGTTCTTC
CASSKTGGEQFF
>TRBD2|-|TRBV5-1|TRBJ2-1
TGCGCCAGCCGTGTAGCGGGAGGAAAGAATGAGCAGTTCTTC
CASRVAGGKNEQFF
>-|-|TRBV18|TRBJ2-3
TGTGCCAGCTCACCAAACTCTAGGGATACGCAGTATTTT
CASSPNSRDTQYF
>-|-|TRBV14|TRBJ2-3
TGTGCCAGCAGCCAATCCCCAGACACAGATACGCAGTATTTT
CASSQSPDTDTQYF
>-|-|TRBV6-1|TRBJ2-7
TGTGCCAGCAGTGGCCACGGGGCCCGGATCGAGCAGTACTTC
CASSGHGARIEQYF